Listed here is a single T cell receptor (beta chain). The data derive from a study of blood T cell repertoires in COVID-19. The overall study: In each case, the material was cDNA or gDNA derived from T cells, B-cell-depleted T cells, or PBMCs.

Some clones are missing from TCRdb's copy, which holds only in-frame ones; the method was immunoSEQ multiplex PCR. The sample consists of 150,000 to 200,000 clones, roughly 80% of them appearing once. V gave up 9 bases and J gave up 8 bases; unmatched junction bases: 8. The CDR3 is 12 amino acids. The germline V gene encodes CDR1 SNHLY and CDR2 FYNNEI. The sequenced material came from peripheral blood. The chain is built from TRBV2 and TRBJ1-2, with 8 bases aligning to TRBD1. The clonotype comes from a woman in her 70s with acute or convalescent COVID-19. In DNA, the CDR3 is TGTGCCAGGAGAGGACAGGGTCAGGGCTACACCTTC. This sequence encodes CARRGQGQGYTF.